The 8 T cell receptor beta chains below were found in one sample sequenced in a study of shared clonotypes between healthy human individuals. The assay was immunoSEQ multiplex PCR, and TCRdb's table has in-frame clones only and misses some. The profile shows some 490,000 clones, about 84% of them singletons. The sample comprised PBMCs. These receptors were taken from a woman between 40 and 55 years old in good health. Some clones in this sample may be carry-over from other donors' samples.

The chain links TRBV7-9 to TRBJ1-5, with 7 bases matching TRBD1. Trimming took 1 base from V and 0 from J; bases not matched to a gene: 6. The CDR3 is made up of 17 amino acids. Germline V gene lookup returns CDR1 SEHNR and CDR2 FQNEAQ (reference sequence). CDR3 amino acids: CASSLGGDSYSNQPQHF. CDR3 nucleotides: TGTGCCAGCAGCTTAGGGGGGGACAGCTATAGCAATCAGCCCCAGCATTTT.

Regarding this clone: With a far larger clone one base away, a read error is the likely cause. The CDR3 ends on some other residue instead of the conserved phenylalanine or tryptophan, so this is likely a read error. The genes are TRBV5-4 and TRBJ1-2; TRBD1 might be the D (6 bases). CDR3 length: 14 residues. V was clipped by 4 bases and J by 0 bases, with 10 bases between them. Per the germline V gene, CDR1 is SGHNT and CDR2 is YYREEE (reference sequence). CDR3 amino acids: CASSLDRANYGYTL. In nucleotides, the CDR3 is TGTGCCAGCAGCCTGGACAGAGCTAACTATGGCTACACCTTA.

V and J are TRBV28 and TRBJ2-7, with D possibly being TRBD2 (8 bases). Germline V gene sequence: CDR1 MDHEN, CDR2 SYDVKM. The V gene lost 2 bases and the J gene lost 3 bases, with 17 bases spanning the gap. The CDR3 covers 16 residues. The CDR3 region has the DNA TGTGCCAGCAGTTTAAGCGGGGGACAGCCACTCTACGAGCAGTACTTC. Translation: CASSLSGGQPLYEQYF.

CDR3 protein: CASSEPLQSGAGETQYF. The DNA of the CDR3 is TGCGCCAGCAGCGAGCCCCTCCAGTCGGGAGCCGGAGAGACCCAGTACTTC. V usage is TRBV5-1 and J usage is TRBJ2-5, with a possible D match to TRBD2 (6 bases). The V end lost 4 bases, the J end lost 4 bases, and 23 bases lay between the germline ends. CDR3 size: 17 residues. Germline V gene lookup returns CDR1 SGHRS and CDR2 YFSETQ.

The CDR3 nucleotides are TGCAGCCCCAGACGAGAAGGGGTGCTTCGGTATTTT. Translated, it gives CSPRREGVLRYF. The V gene is TRBV29-1, the J gene TRBJ2-3; a weak D match, TRBD1 (5 bases). Looked up from germline, CDR1 is SQVTM and CDR2 is ANQGSEA. The CDR3 consists of 12 residues. The germline V and J ends were trimmed by 8 bases and 14 bases, with 23 bases remaining between them.

This clone was seen ten or more times. Within the sample, other DNA sequences also encode this same CDR3. The chain uses TRBV15 and TRBJ2-2; either TRBD1 or TRBD2 may fit D (6 bases each). Trimming pared 1 base from V and 3 bases from J, leaving 12 bases between. The CDR3 covers 16 residues. Germline V gene lookup returns CDR1 LNHNV and CDR2 YYDKDF (reference sequence). Here the CDR3 DNA reads TGTGCCACCAGCAGAGGTGACAGGAGGGACACCGGGGAGCTGTTTTTT. Protein: CATSRGDRRDTGELFF.

Details on this clone: A read error is likely here: a far larger clone is one base away. In the same sample, other DNA sequences code for this CDR3. This chain connects TRBV5-6 to TRBJ1-5; no firm D call. CDR1 is SGHDT and CDR2 is YYEEEE in the germline V gene. The length of the CDR3 is 13 residues. The CDR3 DNA reads as TGTGCCAGCAGCTTGGGTACCAATCAGCCTCAGCATTTT. Residues: CASSLGTNQPQHF.

The chain is built from TRBV7-9 and TRBJ2-7; D is uncertain. CDR3 length: 12 residues. Per the germline V gene, CDR1 is SEHNR and CDR2 is FQNEAQ (reference sequence). Between the trimmed V and J ends, which lost 4 bases and 0 bases, there was a span of 4 bases. DNA of the CDR3: TGTGCCAGCAGCTGGGGCTCCTACGAGCAGTACTTC. Translating gives CASSWGSYEQYF. The whole variable domain, filled in from reference TRBV7-9 and TRBJ2-7, reads DTGVSQNPRHKITKRGQNVTFRCDPISEHNRLYWYRQTLGQGPEFLTYFQNEAQLEKSRLLSDRFSAERPKGSFSTLEIQRTEQGDSAMYLCASSWGSYEQYFGPGTRLTVT.